This entry describes one TCR beta chain. Its specificity is not known. The sample is drawn from a study of graft-versus-host responses after intestinal transplantation. TCRdb's table, derived via immunoSEQ multiplex PCR, lists solely in-frame clones and lacks some. The sample has over 100,000 clones; approximately 95% are singletons. Germline V gene sequence: CDR1 ENHRY, CDR2 SYGVKD. This CDR3 is built from 15 residues. V was cut by 11 bases and J by 0 bases, with 17 bases left in between. The chain carries TRBV10-3 and TRBJ2-1; tentatively, D is TRBD1 (7 bases). The specimen comprised unstimulated CD8+ T cells sorted from spleen or lymph node cells, sampled before intestinal transplant. The origin of this receptor is a human donor who received an intestinal transplant. CDR3 amino acids: CAAQGGGSSYNEQFF. For the CDR3, the DNA is TGTGCCGCCCAGGGGGGCGGCAGCTCCTACAATGAGCAGTTCTTC.